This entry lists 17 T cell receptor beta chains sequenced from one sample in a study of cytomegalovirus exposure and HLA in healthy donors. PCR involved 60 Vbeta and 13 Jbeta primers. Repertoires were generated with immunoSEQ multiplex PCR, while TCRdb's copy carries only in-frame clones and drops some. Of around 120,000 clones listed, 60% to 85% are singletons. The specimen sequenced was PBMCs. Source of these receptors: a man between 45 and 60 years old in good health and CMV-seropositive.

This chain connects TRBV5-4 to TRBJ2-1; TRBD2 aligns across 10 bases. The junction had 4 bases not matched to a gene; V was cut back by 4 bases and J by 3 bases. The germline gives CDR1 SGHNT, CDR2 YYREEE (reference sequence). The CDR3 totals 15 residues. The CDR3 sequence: CASSRSGGIYNEQFF. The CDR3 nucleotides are TGTGCCAGCAGCCGTAGCGGGGGGATCTACAATGAGCAGTTCTTC.

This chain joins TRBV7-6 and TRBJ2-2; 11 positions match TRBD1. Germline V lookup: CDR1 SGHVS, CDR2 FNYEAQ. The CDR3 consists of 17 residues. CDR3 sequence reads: CGGRDRGNERKAGELFF. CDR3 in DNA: TGTGGGGGCCGGGACAGGGGGAATGAGAGGAAGGCCGGGGAGCTGTTTTTT. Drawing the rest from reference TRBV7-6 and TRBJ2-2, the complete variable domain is GAGVSQSPRYKVTKRGQDVALRCDPISGHVSLYWYRQALGQGPEFLTYFNYEAQQDKSGLPNDRFSAERPEGSISTLTIQRTEQRDSAMYRCGGRDRGNERKAGELFFGEGSRLTVL.

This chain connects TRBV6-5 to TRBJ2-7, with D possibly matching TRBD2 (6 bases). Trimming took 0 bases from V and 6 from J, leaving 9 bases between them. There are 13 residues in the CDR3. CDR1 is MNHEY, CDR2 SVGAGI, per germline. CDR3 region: CASSYSRRGEQYF. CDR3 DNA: TGTGCCAGCAGTTACTCTAGGAGGGGCGAGCAGTACTTC.

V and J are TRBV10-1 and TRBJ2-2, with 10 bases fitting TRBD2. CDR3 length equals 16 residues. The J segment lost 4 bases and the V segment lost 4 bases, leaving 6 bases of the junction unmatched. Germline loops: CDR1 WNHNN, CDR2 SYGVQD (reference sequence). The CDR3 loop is CASSGLGLASTGELFF. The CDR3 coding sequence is TGCGCCAGCAGTGGTTTGGGACTAGCGTCCACCGGGGAGCTGTTTTTT.

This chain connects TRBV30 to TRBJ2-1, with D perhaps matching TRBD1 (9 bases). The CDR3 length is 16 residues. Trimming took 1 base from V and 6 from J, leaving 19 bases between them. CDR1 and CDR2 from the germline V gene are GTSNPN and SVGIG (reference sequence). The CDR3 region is CAWSGLAGQGSNEQFF. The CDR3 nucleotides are TGTGCCTGGAGTGGGTTAGCGGGACAGGGATCCAATGAGCAGTTCTTC.

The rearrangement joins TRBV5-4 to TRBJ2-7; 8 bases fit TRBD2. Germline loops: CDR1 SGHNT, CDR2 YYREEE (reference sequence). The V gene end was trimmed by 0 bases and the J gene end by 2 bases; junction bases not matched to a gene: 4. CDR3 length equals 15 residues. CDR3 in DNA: TGTGCCAGCAGCTTGGATTTAGCGGGGCCCTACGAGCAGTACTTC. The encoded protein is CASSLDLAGPYEQYF.

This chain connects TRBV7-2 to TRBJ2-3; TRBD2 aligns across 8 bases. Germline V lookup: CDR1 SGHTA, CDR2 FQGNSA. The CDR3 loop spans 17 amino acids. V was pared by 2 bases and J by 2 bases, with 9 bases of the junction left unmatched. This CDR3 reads CASSLMRGALLTDTQYF. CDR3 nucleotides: TGTGCCAGCAGCTTAATGCGGGGGGCCCTTCTCACAGATACGCAGTATTTT.

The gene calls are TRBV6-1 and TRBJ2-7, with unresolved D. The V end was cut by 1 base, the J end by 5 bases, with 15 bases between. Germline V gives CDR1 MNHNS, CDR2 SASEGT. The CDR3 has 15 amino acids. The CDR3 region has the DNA TGTGCCAGCAGTGAAGGTTCAAGACCCACTAACGAGCAGTACTTC. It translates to CASSEGSRPTNEQYF.

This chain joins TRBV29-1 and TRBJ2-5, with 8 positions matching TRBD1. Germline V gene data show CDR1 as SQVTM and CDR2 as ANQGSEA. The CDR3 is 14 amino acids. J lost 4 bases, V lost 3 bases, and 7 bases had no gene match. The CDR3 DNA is TGCAGCGTTGACCTAGGACAGGGCCGAGAGACCCAGTACTTC. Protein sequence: CSVDLGQGRETQYF.

DNA for the CDR3: TGTGCCAGCAGTTACTCGAGGAGGGAAGGGGAAGCTTTCTTT. Translating gives CASSYSRREGEAFF. This rearrangement joins TRBV6-5 to TRBJ1-1; D remains unclear. The CDR3 spans 14 residues. V was cut by 0 bases and J by 8 bases, with 13 bases left in between. CDR1 is MNHEY and CDR2 is SVGAGI in the germline V gene.

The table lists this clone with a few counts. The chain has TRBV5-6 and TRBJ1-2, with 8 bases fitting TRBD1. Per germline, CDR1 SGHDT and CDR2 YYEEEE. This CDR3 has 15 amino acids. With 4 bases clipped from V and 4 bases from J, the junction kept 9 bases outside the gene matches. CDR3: CASSPTPGTGYGYTF. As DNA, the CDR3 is TGTGCCAGCAGCCCTACTCCCGGGACAGGCTATGGCTACACCTTC.

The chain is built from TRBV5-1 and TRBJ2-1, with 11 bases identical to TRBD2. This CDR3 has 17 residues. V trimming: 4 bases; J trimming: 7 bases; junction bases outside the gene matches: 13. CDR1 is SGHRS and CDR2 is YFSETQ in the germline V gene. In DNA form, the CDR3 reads TGCGCCAGCAGCAGGGAGGGGGTAGCGGGGGGGCCGAATGAGCAGTTCTTC. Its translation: CASSREGVAGGPNEQFF. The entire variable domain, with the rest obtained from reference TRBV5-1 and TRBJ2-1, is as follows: KAGVTQTPRYLIKTRGQQVTLSCSPISGHRSVSWYQQTPGQGLQFLFEYFSETQRNKGNFPGRFSGRQFSNSRSEMNVSTLELGDSALYLCASSREGVAGGPNEQFFGPGTRLTVL.

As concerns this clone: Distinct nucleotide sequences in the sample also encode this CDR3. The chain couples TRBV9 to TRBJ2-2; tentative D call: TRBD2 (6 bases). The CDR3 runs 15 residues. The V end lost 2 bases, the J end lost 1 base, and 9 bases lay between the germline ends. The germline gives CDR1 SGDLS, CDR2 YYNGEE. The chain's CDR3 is CASSVGGMNTGELFF. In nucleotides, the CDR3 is TGTGCCAGCAGCGTTGGAGGGATGAACACCGGGGAGCTGTTTTTT.

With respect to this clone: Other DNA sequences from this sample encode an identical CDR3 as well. CDR3 residues: CASSVAYEQYF. CDR3 nucleotide sequence: TGTGCCAGCAGTGTGGCATACGAGCAGTACTTC. The V call is TRBV2, the J call TRBJ2-7, with unresolved D. The CDR3 runs to 11 residues. The V gene's germline CDR1 is SNHLY and CDR2 FYNNEI. Between the trimmed V and J ends, which lost 4 bases and 4 bases, there was a span of 5 bases.

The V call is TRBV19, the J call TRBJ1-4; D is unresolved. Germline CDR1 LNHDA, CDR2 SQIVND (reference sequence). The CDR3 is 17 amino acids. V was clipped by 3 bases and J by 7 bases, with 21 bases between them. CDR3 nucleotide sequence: TGTGCCAGTAGTATCGCCGGGCTAGAAACCGGGAGTGAAAAACTGTTTTTT. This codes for CASSIAGLETGSEKLFF.

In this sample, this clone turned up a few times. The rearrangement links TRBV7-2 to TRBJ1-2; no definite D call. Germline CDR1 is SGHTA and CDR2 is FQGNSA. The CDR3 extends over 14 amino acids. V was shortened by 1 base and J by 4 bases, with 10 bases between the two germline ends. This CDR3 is CASSLVAESYGYTF. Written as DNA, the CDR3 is TGTGCCAGCAGCTTAGTGGCAGAAAGCTATGGCTACACCTTC.

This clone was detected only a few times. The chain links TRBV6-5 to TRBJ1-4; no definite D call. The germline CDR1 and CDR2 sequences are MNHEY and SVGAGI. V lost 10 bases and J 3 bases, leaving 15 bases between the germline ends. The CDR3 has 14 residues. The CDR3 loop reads CATNYRGSNEKLFF. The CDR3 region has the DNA TGTGCCACCAATTACCGGGGATCTAATGAAAAACTGTTTTTT.